These 23 T cell receptor beta chains share one sample of origin, sequenced in a study of beta chain features in type 1 diabetes. General observations from the study: All four CD4+ subsets from Type 1 diabetes patients carried moderately but significantly shorter TCRB CDR3s.

Expressed TCRB transcripts got sequenced, as all isolated RNA was reverse transcribed. Produced via immunoSEQ multiplex PCR; TCRdb's table is partial and in-frame only. The table includes hundreds of thousands of clones, approximately 10% detected once. No cognate antigen is known for these TCRs. Sample: central memory CD4+ T cells from blood. Receptors were obtained from a man under 40 with type 1 diabetes.

The rearrangement links TRBV11-2 to TRBJ2-2; 8 positions match TRBD1. Unmatched junction bases numbered 7, after V lost 5 bases and J lost 2 bases. The CDR3 is 16 residues long. CDR1 and CDR2 (germline): SGHAT, FQNNGV. The CDR3 region is CASSPQGARNTGELFF. CDR3 sequence (DNA): TGTGCCAGCAGCCCTCAGGGGGCGCGCAACACCGGGGAGCTGTTTTTT.

This clone was counted a few times. This chain connects TRBV19 to TRBJ1-1; D remains unclear. V was shortened by 0 bases and J by 2 bases, with 4 bases between the two germline ends. Per the germline V gene, CDR1 is LNHDA and CDR2 is SQIVND (reference sequence). The CDR3 loop spans 13 amino acids. The CDR3 is CASSIEVNTEAFF. The CDR3 nucleotides are TGTGCCAGTAGTATAGAGGTTAACACTGAAGCTTTCTTT.

This clone has just a few counts. This chain joins TRBV5-1 and TRBJ2-7; D tentatively reads TRBD1 or TRBD2 (5 bases each). Trimming removed 4 bases from V and 3 bases from J, with 14 bases in between. The CDR3 has 14 amino acids. Per germline, CDR1 SGHRS and CDR2 YFSETQ. Written as DNA, the CDR3 is TGCGCCAGCAGCCAATCGGGGCTGGACTACGAGCAGTACTTC. It codes for CASSQSGLDYEQYF.

The chain recombines TRBV23-1 with TRBJ1-5, with D possibly matching TRBD1 (6 bases). TRBV23-1 counts as an open reading frame of uncertain function. There are 13 residues in the CDR3. The CDR3 DNA sequence: TGCGCAGATAAGGAAGGGGGAAATCAGCCCCAGCATTTT. Its protein is CADKEGGNQPQHF.

This clone was detected ten times or more. The rearrangement joins TRBV7-9 to TRBJ2-3; the D gene is possibly TRBD2 (6 bases). The CDR3 is 14 amino acids. Germline lookup yields CDR1 SEHNR and CDR2 FQNEAQ (reference sequence). V lost 1 base and J lost 4, with 9 bases in between. The CDR3 nucleotides read TGTGCCAGCAGCTTAGACCAGCGGGCAGATACGCAGTATTTT. Protein: CASSLDQRADTQYF.

This chain links TRBV5-6 with TRBJ2-7; perhaps D is TRBD1 or TRBD2 (5 bases each). The ends were cut back, 5 bases at V and 0 bases at J, with 9 bases in the middle. The germline V gene encodes CDR1 SGHDT and CDR2 YYEEEE. The CDR3 extends over 13 amino acids. The CDR3 DNA follows: TGTGCCAGCAGTTCGGGGCCCTCCTACGAGCAGTACTTC. Protein product: CASSSGPSYEQYF.

This clone came up a few times. The chain employs TRBV2 and TRBJ1-5; 10 bases align to TRBD1. CDR1 and CDR2 (germline): SNHLY, FYNNEI. Trimming took 8 bases from V and 6 from J; bases not matched to a gene: 4. CDR3 length equals 13 residues. CDR3 coding DNA: TGTGCCAGCGCCGGGACAGGGGTTCAGCCCCAGCATTTT. Translation: CASAGTGVQPQHF.

This clone has a handful of counts. The V call is TRBV7-9, the J call TRBJ1-2; no definite D call. The CDR3 is 13 amino acids. The V gene lost 5 bases and the J gene lost 4 bases, with 11 bases spanning the gap. The germline V gene has CDR1 SEHNR and CDR2 FQNEAQ (reference sequence). The CDR3 loop reads CASSQEGLYGYTF. DNA for the CDR3: TGTGCCAGCAGCCAAGAAGGCCTCTATGGCTACACCTTC.

The chain employs TRBV30 and TRBJ1-1, with 7 nucleotides matching TRBD1. The CDR3 spans 13 residues. CDR1 and CDR2 from the germline V gene are GTSNPN and SVGIG (reference sequence). Germline trimming cut 8 bases from V and 0 bases from J; bases unmatched to any gene: 6. Here the CDR3 DNA reads TGTGCCGGGGGACAGAACATGAACACTGAAGCTTTCTTT. This gives the protein CAGGQNMNTEAFF.

This clone was picked up a small number of times. The V gene is TRBV5-1, the J gene TRBJ2-5; the D gene could be TRBD1 or TRBD2 (5 bases each). Germline CDR1 and CDR2: SGHRS and YFSETQ. V was clipped by 1 base and J by 4 bases, with 11 bases between them. CDR3 length: 14 amino acids. CDR3 DNA sequence: TGCGCCAGCAGCTTGAAGGGGAGTGCAGAGACCCAGTACTTC. It is translated as CASSLKGSAETQYF.

The CDR3 DNA is TGTGCCAGCAGCCCACCGGGCCTACCCCTCCACTTT. Translating it yields CASSPPGLPLHF. V usage is TRBV7-2 and J usage is TRBJ1-6; the D is unclear. The length of the CDR3 is 12 residues. Trimming removed 5 bases at V and 12 bases at J, with 11 bases between. CDR1 and CDR2 from the germline V gene are SGHTA and FQGNSA.

V gene TRBV27 combines with J gene TRBJ2-1; D perhaps matches TRBD2 (5 bases). The CDR3 sequence is 13 residues long. Germline CDR1 and CDR2: MNHEY and SMNVEV (reference sequence). V shed 9 bases and J shed 4 bases, with 13 bases lying between them. The CDR3 nucleotides read TGTGCCAGGTGGCCTAGCCTTTACAATGAGCAGTTCTTC. This gives the protein CARWPSLYNEQFF.

The chain carries TRBV7-2 and TRBJ1-5; D is possibly TRBD1 (5 bases). This CDR3 comprises 15 residues. Germline V lookup: CDR1 SGHTA, CDR2 FQGNSA. V was cut by 8 bases and J by 2 bases, with 16 bases left in between. The CDR3 is CASSYGAAGNQPQHF. In DNA form, the CDR3 reads TGTGCCAGCTCGTACGGGGCAGCGGGCAATCAGCCCCAGCATTTT.

This chain joins TRBV7-6 and TRBJ2-1, with 9 nucleotides matching TRBD2. The CDR3 spans 20 residues. Germline V gene lookup returns CDR1 SGHVS and CDR2 FNYEAQ. Unmatched junction bases numbered 19, after V lost 5 bases and J lost 2 bases. CDR3 DNA sequence: TGTGCCAGCAGCCCTGGCCCCTGGCCTCCTAGCGGGGCCCCCTACAATGAGCAGTTCTTC. It yields the protein CASSPGPWPPSGAPYNEQFF.

This clone was counted between two and nine times. The rearrangement uses TRBV5-1 and TRBJ2-7, with TRBD1 matching 8 bases. Germline V gene sequence: CDR1 SGHRS, CDR2 YFSETQ. This CDR3 has 15 residues. V lost 3 bases to trimming and J lost 3 bases; unmatched junction nucleotides: 8. CDR3 coding DNA: TGCGCCAGCAGCTCATCCGTACAGGGGGACTACGAGCAGTACTTC. This translates into CASSSSVQGDYEQYF.

Note on this clone: Different DNA sequences within this sample yield the same CDR3. The chain is built from TRBV28 and TRBJ1-6; 8 bases line up with TRBD1. The germline V gene has CDR1 MDHEN and CDR2 SYDVKM. After removal of 2 bases from V and 7 bases from J, the junction contained 4 bases not matched to a gene. The CDR3 consists of 15 residues. The CDR3 spells CASSLSSGGNSPLHF. CDR3 DNA: TGTGCCAGCAGTTTAAGTTCAGGGGGCAATTCACCCCTCCACTTT.

This chain joins TRBV9 and TRBJ1-1, with 10 bases matching TRBD1. This CDR3 is built from 14 residues. V gave up 0 bases and J gave up 6 bases; unmatched junction bases: 2. The germline CDR1 and CDR2 sequences are SGDLS and YYNGEE. The CDR3 loop is CASSVVGTGAEAFF. The CDR3 bases are TGTGCCAGCAGCGTAGTAGGGACAGGGGCTGAAGCTTTCTTT.

This clone was seen only a few times. The V call is TRBV25-1, the J call TRBJ1-5; 9 nucleotides match TRBD1. The CDR3 loop spans 16 amino acids. Germline V gives CDR1 MGHDK, CDR2 SYGVNS. V gave up 4 bases and J gave up 4 bases; unmatched junction bases: 8. The CDR3 sequence is CASSGQGGSGNQPQHF. The DNA for the CDR3 is TGTGCCAGCAGTGGACAGGGGGGCTCTGGAAATCAGCCCCAGCATTTT.

The V and J genes are TRBV18 and TRBJ2-7; 7 bases fit TRBD1. V lost 1 base to trimming and J lost 3 bases; unmatched junction nucleotides: 3. The CDR3 has 14 amino acids. CDR1 is KGHSH and CDR2 is LQKENI in the germline V gene. For the CDR3, the DNA is TGTGCCAGCTCACCACGGACAGGCGGCTACGAGCAGTACTTC. Translation gives CASSPRTGGYEQYF.

The chain recombines TRBV4-3 with TRBJ2-3; 7 bases align to TRBD2. This CDR3 is built from 17 residues. Trimming removed 5 bases from V and 6 bases from J; junction bases left unmatched: 17. From germline, CDR1 is LGHNA and CDR2 YSLEER. Here the CDR3 reads CASSTRALASLGDTQYF. DNA for the CDR3: TGCGCCAGCAGCACCCGCGCACTAGCGTCTCTAGGGGATACGCAGTATTTT.

This clone has a count of ten or more. The chain uses TRBV5-1 and TRBJ2-3, with D uncertain. The CDR3 totals 11 residues. CDR1 and CDR2 from the germline V gene are SGHRS and YFSETQ. V lost 4 bases to trimming and J lost 3 bases, with 3 bases between them. The CDR3, as DNA: TGCGCCAGCAGCACAACAGATACGCAGTATTTT. Translation: CASSTTDTQYF.

This clone showed up just a few times. V gene TRBV27 combines with J gene TRBJ1-2; weak D call: TRBD1 (6 bases). The CDR3 totals 13 residues. Trimming shortened V by 5 bases and J by 8 bases, and 15 bases separated the two germline ends. Germline CDR1 MNHEY, CDR2 SMNVEV (reference sequence). In nucleotides, the CDR3 is TGTGCCAGCAGTACCGCAGGGGAGAGGGGCTACACCTTC. Protein sequence: CASSTAGERGYTF.

This sequence joins TRBV6-5 and TRBJ1-6, with D perhaps matching TRBD1 (6 bases). The CDR3 consists of 13 residues. Germline-derived CDR1 and CDR2 are MNHEY and SVGAGI. Trimming removed 4 bases from V and 8 bases from J, with 9 bases in between. The CDR3 is CASSSGDDSPLHF. The CDR3 DNA follows: TGTGCCAGCAGTTCAGGGGATGATTCACCCCTCCACTTT.